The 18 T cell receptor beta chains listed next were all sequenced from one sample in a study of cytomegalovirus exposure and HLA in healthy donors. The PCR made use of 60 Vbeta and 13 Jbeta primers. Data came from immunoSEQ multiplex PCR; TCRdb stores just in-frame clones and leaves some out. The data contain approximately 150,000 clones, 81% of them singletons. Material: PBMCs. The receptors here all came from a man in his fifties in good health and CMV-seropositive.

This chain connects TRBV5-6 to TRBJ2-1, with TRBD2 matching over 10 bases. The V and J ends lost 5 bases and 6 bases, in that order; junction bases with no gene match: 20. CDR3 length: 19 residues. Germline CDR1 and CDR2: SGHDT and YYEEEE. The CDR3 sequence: CASSPPRASGRSLINEQFF. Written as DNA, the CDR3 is TGTGCCAGCAGTCCCCCACGGGCTAGCGGGAGATCTTTGATCAATGAGCAGTTCTTC.

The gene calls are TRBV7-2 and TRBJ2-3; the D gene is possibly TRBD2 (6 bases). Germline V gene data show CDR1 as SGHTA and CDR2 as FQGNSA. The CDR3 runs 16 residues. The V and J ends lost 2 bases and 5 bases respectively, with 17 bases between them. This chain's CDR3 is CASSLFAGAEGDTQYF. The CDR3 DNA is TGTGCCAGCAGCTTATTTGCTGGGGCGGAGGGAGATACGCAGTATTTT.

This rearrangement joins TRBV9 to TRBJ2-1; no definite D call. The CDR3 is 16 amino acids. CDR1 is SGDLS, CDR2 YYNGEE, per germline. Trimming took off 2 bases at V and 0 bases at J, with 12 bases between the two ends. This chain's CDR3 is CASSVIASSSYNEQFF. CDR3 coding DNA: TGTGCCAGCAGCGTCATAGCTTCCAGCTCCTACAATGAGCAGTTCTTC. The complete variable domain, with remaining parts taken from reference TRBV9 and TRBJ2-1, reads DSGVTQTPKHLITATGQRVTLRCSPRSGDLSVYWYQQSLDQGLQFLIQYYNGEERAKGNILERFSAQQFPDLHSELNLSSLELGDSALYFCASSVIASSSYNEQFFGPGTRLTVL.

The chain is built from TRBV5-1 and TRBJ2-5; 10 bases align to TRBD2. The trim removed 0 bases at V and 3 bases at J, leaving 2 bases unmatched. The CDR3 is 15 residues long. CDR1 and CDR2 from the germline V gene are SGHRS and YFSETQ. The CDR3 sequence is CASSLGGTSEETQYF. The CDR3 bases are TGCGCCAGCAGCTTGGGGGGGACTAGCGAAGAGACCCAGTACTTC.

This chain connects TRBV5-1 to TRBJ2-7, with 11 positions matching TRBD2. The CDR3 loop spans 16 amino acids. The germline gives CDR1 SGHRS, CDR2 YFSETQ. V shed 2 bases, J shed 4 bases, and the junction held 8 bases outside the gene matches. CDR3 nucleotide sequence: TGCGCCAGCAGCTTAGGGGGGACTAGCGGAGGATACGAGCAGTACTTC. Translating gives CASSLGGTSGGYEQYF.

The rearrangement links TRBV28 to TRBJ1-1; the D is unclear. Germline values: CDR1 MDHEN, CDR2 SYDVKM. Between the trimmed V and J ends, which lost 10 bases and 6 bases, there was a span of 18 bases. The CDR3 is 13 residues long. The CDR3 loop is CAIPGRGGAEAFF. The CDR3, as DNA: TGTGCCATCCCCGGGCGCGGAGGCGCTGAAGCTTTCTTT.

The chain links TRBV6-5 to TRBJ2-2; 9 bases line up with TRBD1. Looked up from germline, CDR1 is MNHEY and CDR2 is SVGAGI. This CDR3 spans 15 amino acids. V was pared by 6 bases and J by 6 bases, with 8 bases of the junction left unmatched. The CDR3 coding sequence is TGTGCCAGCAGGCGACAGGGGGTGCTGTCCGGGGAGCTGTTTTTT. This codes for CASRRQGVLSGELFF.

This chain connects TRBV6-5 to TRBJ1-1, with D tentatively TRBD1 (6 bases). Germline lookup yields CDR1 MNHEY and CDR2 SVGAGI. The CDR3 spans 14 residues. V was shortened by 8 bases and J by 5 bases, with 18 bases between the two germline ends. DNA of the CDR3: TGTGCCAGCGAAATGGGGGGGGCGCAAACTGAAGCTTTCTTT. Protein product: CASEMGGAQTEAFF.

The DNA for the CDR3 is TGCGCCAGCAGCCCGACCATCGGGGGAGAGACCCAGTACTTC. This gives the protein CASSPTIGGETQYF. The chain couples TRBV5-1 to TRBJ2-5; TRBD2 might be the D (6 bases). This CDR3 contains 14 residues. Deletions cut 4 bases from V and 4 bases from J, with 14 bases between. Germline CDR1 reads SGHRS; CDR2 reads YFSETQ.

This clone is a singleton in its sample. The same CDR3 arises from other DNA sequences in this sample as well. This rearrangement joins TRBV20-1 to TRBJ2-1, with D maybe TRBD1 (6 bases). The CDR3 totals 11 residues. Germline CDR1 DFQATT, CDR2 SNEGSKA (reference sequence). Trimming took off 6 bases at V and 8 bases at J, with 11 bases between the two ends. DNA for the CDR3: TGCAGTGCACCACAGGGCTATGAGCAGTTCTTC. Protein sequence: CSAPQGYEQFF.

In DNA form, the CDR3 reads TGTGCCAGTACAGACAGCTCCAGGGTGGGAGCTTTCTTT. It is translated as CASTDSSRVGAFF. The chain recombines TRBV19 with TRBJ1-1; possibly TRBD1 for D (5 bases). The germline CDR1 and CDR2 sequences are LNHDA and SQIVND (reference sequence). The CDR3 runs to 13 residues. V was clipped by 7 bases and J by 10 bases, with 19 bases between them.

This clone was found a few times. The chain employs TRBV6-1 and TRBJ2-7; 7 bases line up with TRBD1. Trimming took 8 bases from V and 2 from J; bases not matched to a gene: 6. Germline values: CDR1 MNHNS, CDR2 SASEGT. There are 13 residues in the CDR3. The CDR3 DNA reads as TGTGCCAGCGGCCGGGACAGCCCCTACGAGCAGTACTTC. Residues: CASGRDSPYEQYF.

CDR3 loop: CASRRGNQPQHF. CDR3 coding DNA: TGTGCCAGCAGGAGGGGGAATCAGCCCCAGCATTTT. V and J are TRBV7-9 and TRBJ1-5, with TRBD1 as a possible D gene (6 bases). V was cut by 6 bases and J by 4 bases, with 7 bases left in between. Germline V gene sequence: CDR1 SEHNR, CDR2 FQNEAQ (reference sequence). This CDR3 comprises 12 residues.

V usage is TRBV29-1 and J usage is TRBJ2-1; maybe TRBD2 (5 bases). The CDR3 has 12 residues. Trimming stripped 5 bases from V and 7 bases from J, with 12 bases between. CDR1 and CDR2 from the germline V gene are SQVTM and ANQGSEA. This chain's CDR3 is CSVRETVNEQFF. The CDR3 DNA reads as TGCAGCGTTAGGGAGACGGTTAATGAGCAGTTCTTC.

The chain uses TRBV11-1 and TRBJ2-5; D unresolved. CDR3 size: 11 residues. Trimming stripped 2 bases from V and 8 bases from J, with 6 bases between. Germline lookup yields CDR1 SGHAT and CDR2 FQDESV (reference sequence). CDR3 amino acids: CASSLSRTQYF. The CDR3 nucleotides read TGTGCCAGCAGCTTAAGCCGAACCCAGTACTTC.

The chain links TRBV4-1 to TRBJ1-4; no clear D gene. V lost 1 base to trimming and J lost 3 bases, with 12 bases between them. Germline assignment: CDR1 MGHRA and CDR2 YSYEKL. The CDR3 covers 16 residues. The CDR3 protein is CASSQVSPRPNEKLFF. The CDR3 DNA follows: TGCGCCAGCAGCCAAGTTAGCCCCCGACCTAATGAAAAACTGTTTTTT.

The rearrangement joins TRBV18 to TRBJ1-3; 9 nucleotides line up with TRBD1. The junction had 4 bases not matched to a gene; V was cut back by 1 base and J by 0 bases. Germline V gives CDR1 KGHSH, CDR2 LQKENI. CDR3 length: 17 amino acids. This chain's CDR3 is CASSPLRTGDSGNTIYF. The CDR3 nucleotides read TGTGCCAGCTCACCACTTCGGACAGGGGACTCTGGAAACACCATATATTTT. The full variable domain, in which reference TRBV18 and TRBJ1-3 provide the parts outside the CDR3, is NAGVMQNPRHLVRRRGQEARLRCSPMKGHSHVYWYRQLPEEGLKFMVYLQKENIIDESGMPKERFSAEFPKEGPSILRIQQVVRGDSAAYFCASSPLRTGDSGNTIYFGEGSWLTVV.

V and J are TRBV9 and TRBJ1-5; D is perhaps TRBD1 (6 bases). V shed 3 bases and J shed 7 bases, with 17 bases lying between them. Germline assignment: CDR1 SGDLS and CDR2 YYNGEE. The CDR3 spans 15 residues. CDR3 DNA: TGTGCCAGCAGCGCCTCTGGGGGGGGCCGGCAGCCCCAGCATTTT. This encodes CASSASGGGRQPQHF.